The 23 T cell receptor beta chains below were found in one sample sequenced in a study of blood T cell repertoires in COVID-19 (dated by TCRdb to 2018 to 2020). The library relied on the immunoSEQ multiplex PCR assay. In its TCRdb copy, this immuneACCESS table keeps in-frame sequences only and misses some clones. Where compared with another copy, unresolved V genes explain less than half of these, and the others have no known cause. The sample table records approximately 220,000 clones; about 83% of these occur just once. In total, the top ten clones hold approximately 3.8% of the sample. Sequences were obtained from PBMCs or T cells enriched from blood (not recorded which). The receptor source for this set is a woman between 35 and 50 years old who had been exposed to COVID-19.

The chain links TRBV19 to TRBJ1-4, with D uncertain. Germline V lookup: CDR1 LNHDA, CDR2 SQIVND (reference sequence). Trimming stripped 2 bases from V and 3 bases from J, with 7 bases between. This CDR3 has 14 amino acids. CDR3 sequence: CASSIYSPNEKLFF. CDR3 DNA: TGTGCCAGTAGTATATACAGTCCTAATGAAAAACTGTTTTTT.

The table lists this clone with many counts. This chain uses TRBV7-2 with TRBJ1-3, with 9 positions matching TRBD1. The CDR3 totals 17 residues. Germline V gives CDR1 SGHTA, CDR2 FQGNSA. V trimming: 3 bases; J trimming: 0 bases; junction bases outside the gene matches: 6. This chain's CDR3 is CASSLGGQGISGNTIYF. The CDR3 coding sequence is TGTGCCAGCAGCTTGGGAGGACAGGGGATCTCTGGAAACACCATATATTTT.

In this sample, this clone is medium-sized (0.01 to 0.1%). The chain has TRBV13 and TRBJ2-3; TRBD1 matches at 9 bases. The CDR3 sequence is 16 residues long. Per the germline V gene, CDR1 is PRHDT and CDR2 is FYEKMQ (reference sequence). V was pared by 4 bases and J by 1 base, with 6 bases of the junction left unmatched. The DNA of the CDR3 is TGTGCCAGCAGCTCAGTGCGGACAGGGGGCACAGATACGCAGTATTTT. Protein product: CASSSVRTGGTDTQYF. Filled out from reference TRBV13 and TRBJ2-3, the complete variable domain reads AAGVIQSPRHLIKEKRETATLKCYPIPRHDTVYWYQQGPGQDPQFLISFYEKMQSDKGSIPDRFSAQQFSDYHSELNMSSLELGDSALYFCASSSVRTGGTDTQYFGPGTRLTVL.

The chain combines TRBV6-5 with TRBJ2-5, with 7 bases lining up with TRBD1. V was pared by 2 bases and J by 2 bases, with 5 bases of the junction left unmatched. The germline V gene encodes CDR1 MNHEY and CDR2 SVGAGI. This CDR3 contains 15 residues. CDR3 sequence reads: CASSYRRTGQETQYF. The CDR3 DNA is TGTGCCAGCAGTTACCGAAGGACAGGACAAGAGACCCAGTACTTC.

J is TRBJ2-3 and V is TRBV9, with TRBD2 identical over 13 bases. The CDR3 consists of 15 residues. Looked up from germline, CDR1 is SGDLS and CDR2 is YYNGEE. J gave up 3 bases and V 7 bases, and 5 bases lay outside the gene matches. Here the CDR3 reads CASQTSGGATDTQYF. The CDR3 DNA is TGTGCCAGCCAAACTAGCGGGGGGGCGACAGATACGCAGTATTTT.

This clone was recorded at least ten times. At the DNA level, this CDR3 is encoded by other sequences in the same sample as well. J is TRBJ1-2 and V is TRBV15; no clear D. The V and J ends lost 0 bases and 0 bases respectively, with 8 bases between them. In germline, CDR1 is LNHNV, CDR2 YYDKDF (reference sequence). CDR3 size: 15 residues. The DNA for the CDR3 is TGTGCCACCAGCAGAGAGGTCGCGCCTAACTATGGCTACACCTTC. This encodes CATSREVAPNYGYTF.

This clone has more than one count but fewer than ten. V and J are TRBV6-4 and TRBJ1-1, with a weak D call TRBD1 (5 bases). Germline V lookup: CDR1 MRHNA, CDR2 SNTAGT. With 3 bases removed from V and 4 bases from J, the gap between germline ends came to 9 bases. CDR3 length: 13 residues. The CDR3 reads CASSEGVSTEAFF. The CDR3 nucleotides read TGTGCCAGCAGTGAAGGGGTGAGCACTGAAGCTTTCTTT.

This CDR3 is CASSLYETGGTNEKLFF. CDR3 DNA: TGCGCCAGCAGCTTGTATGAGACAGGTGGAACTAATGAAAAACTGTTTTTT. This rearrangement joins TRBV5-1 to TRBJ1-4, with D possibly TRBD1 on 6 matching bases. Trimming stripped 1 base from V and 1 base from J, with 14 bases between. Germline loops: CDR1 SGHRS, CDR2 YFSETQ. The CDR3 sequence is 17 residues long.

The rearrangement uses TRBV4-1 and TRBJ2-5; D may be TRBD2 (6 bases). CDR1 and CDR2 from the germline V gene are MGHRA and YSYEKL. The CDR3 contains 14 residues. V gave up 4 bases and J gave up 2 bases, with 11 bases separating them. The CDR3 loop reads CASSPSAAQETQYF. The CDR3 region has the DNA TGCGCCAGCAGCCCTAGCGCTGCACAAGAGACCCAGTACTTC.

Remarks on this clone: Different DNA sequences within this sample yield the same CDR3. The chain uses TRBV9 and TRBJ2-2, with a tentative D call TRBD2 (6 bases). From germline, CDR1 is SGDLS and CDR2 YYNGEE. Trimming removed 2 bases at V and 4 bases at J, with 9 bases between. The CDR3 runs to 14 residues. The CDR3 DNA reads TGTGCCAGCAGCGTCGGGGGAGGCACCGGGGAGCTGTTTTTT. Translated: CASSVGGGTGELFF. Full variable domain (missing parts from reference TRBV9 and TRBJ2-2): DSGVTQTPKHLITATGQRVTLRCSPRSGDLSVYWYQQSLDQGLQFLIQYYNGEERAKGNILERFSAQQFPDLHSELNLSSLELGDSALYFCASSVGGGTGELFFGEGSRLTVL.

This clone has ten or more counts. As DNA, the CDR3 is TGTGCCCGATCCCGGGACATGGGCACTGAAGCTTTCTTT. It yields the protein CARSRDMGTEAFF. The J gene is TRBJ1-1, the V gene TRBV30; D possibly corresponds to TRBD1 (6 bases). The CDR3 has 13 residues. Germline-derived CDR1 and CDR2 are GTSNPN and SVGIG (reference sequence). Trimming stripped 8 bases from V and 4 bases from J, with 17 bases between. The full variable domain, rest sourced from reference TRBV30 and TRBJ1-1, is SQTIHQWPATLVQPVGSPLSLECTVEGTSNPNLYWYRQAAGRGLQLLFYSVGIGQISSEVPQNLSASRPQDRQFILSSKKLLLSDSGFYLCARSRDMGTEAFFGQGTRLTVV.

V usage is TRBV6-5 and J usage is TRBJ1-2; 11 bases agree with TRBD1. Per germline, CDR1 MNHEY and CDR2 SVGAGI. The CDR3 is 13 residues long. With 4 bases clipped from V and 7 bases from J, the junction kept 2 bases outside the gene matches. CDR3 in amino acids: CASSSGTGGGYTF. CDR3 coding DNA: TGTGCCAGCAGTTCCGGGACAGGGGGTGGCTACACCTTC.

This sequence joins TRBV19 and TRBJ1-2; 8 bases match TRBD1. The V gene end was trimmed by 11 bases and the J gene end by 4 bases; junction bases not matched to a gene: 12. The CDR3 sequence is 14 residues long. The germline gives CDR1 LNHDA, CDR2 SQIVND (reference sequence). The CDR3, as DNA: TGTGCCTCACAGGCCCTAACAGGGGGCTATGGCTACACCTTC. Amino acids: CASQALTGGYGYTF. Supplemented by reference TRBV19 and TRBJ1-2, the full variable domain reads DGGITQSPKYLFRKEGQNVTLSCEQNLNHDAMYWYRQDPGQGLRLIYYSQIVNDFQKGDIAEGYSVSREKKESFPLTVTSAQKNPTAFYLCASQALTGGYGYTFGSGTRLTVV.

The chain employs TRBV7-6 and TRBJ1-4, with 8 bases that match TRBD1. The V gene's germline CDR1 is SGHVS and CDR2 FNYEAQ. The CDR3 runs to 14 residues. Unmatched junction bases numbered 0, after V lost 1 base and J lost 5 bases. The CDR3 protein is CASSLGTGNEKLFF. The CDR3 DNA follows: TGTGCCAGCAGCTTAGGGACAGGGAATGAAAAACTGTTTTTT.

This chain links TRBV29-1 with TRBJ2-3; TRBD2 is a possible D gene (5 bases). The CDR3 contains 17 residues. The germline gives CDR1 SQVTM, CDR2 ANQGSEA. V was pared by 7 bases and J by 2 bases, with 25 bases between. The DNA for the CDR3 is TGCAGCGCCGCAGGCGGGCTCAGTCCTTCGCCCACAGATACGCAGTATTTT. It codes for CSAAGGLSPSPTDTQYF.

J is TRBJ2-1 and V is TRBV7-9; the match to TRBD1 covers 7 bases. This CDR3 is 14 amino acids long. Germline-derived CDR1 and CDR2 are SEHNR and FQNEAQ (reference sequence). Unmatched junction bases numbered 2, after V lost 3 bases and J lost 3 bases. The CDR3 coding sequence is TGTGCCAGCAGCTTCCGGGACAGCTACAATGAGCAGTTCTTC. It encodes CASSFRDSYNEQFF.

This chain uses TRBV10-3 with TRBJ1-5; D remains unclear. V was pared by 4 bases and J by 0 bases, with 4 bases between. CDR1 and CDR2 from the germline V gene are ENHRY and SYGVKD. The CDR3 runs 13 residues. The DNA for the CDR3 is TGTGCCATCAGTGCTAGTAGCAATCAGCCCCAGCATTTT. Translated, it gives CAISASSNQPQHF.

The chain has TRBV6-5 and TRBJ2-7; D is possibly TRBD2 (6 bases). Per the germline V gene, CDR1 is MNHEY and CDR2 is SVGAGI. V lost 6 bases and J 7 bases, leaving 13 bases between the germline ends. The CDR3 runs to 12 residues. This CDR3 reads CASSSGGWEQYF. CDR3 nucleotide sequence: TGTGCCAGCAGCTCCGGAGGGTGGGAGCAGTACTTC.

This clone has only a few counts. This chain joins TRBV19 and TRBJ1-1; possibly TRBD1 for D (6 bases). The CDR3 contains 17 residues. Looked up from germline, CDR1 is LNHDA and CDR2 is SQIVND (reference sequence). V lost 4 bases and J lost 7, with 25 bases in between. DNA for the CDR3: TGTGCCAGTAGTACCCTGGACAGTCCGAGGGTCAACGGTGAAGCTTTCTTT. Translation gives CASSTLDSPRVNGEAFF.

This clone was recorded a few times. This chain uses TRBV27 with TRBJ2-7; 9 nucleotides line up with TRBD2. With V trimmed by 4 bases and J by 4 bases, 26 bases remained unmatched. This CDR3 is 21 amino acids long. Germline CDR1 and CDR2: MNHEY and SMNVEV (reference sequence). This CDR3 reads CASSSPLLEAGGPKGKYEQYF. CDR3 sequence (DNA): TGTGCCAGCAGTTCACCCCTATTGGAGGCGGGGGGGCCGAAGGGGAAATACGAGCAGTACTTC.

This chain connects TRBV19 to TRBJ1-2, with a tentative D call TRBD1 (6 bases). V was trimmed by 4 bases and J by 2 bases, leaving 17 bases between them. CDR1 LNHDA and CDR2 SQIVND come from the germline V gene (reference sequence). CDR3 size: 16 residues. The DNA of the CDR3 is TGTGCCAGTAGTACTCTTGGGACAAGGGAGAACTATGGCTACACCTTC. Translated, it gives CASSTLGTRENYGYTF.

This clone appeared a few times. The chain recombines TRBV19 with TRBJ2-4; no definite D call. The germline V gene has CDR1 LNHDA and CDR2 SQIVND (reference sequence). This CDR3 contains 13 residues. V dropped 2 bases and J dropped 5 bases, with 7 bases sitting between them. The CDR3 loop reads CASSIYIQNIQYF. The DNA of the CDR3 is TGTGCCAGTAGTATATATATCCAAAACATTCAGTACTTC.

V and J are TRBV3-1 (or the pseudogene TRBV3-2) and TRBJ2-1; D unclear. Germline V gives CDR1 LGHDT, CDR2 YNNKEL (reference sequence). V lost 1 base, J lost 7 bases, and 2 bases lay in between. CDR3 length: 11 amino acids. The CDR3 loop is CASSQANEQFF. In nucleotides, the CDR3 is TGTGCCAGCAGCCAAGCGAATGAGCAGTTCTTC.